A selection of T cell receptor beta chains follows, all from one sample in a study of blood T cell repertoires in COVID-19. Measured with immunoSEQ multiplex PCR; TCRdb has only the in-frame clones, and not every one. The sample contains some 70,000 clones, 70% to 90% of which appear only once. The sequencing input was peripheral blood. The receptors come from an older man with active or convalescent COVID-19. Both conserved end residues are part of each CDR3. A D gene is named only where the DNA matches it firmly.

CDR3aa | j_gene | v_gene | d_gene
CASSEAQVRGTQYF | TRBJ2-5 | TRBV6-1 | .
CATQRGTGENTEAFF | TRBJ1-1 | TRBV19 | TRBD1
CASSPTGGPGELFF | TRBJ2-2 | TRBV6-6 | TRBD1
CASSVSTNQPQHF | TRBJ1-5 | TRBV2 | .
CASSERVNEQFF | TRBJ2-1 | TRBV6-1 | .
CASSSDRASYNEQFF | TRBJ2-1 | TRBV6-5 | TRBD1
CASSIREGETQYF | TRBJ2-5 | TRBV19 | TRBD2
CASSYSKTGDYGYTF | TRBJ1-2 | TRBV6-6 | .
CSVESGGVEQFF | TRBJ2-1 | TRBV29-1 | TRBD2
CASSYLGTGGHSPLHF | TRBJ1-6 | TRBV28 | TRBD1
CASSFSGHSNEKLFF | TRBJ1-4 | TRBV5-1 | .
CASSILPGQGSETQYF | TRBJ2-5 | TRBV19 | TRBD1
CASSQPGQGWMDTEAFF | TRBJ1-1 | TRBV23-1 | .
CASSFGGQGRRNTEAFF | TRBJ1-1 | TRBV5-1 | TRBD1
CASSFGQGGNTIYF | TRBJ1-3 | TRBV7-2 | TRBD1
CASSLTAGSGSTDTQYF | TRBJ2-3 | TRBV7-3 | .
CASSIGPGNYGYTF | TRBJ1-2 | TRBV19 | .
CAGSVGLNSPLHF | TRBJ1-6 | TRBV2 | .
CAWSVRQGGEGYGYTF | TRBJ1-2 | TRBV30 | TRBD1
CATSDPREGGVTGELFF | TRBJ2-2 | TRBV24-1 | .
CASSLARGESTEAFF | TRBJ1-1 | TRBV11-2 | .
CASSNIPLKRGRSYEQYF | TRBJ2-7 | TRBV4-1 | TRBD2
CASSLGGSANYGYTF | TRBJ1-2 | TRBV5-1 | .
CASSLIGGASGYTF | TRBJ1-2 | TRBV7-2 | .